Listed below are T cell receptor beta chains from one sample, sequenced in a study of post-analysis software for immune sequencing data. TCRdb reanalysed the PCR reads using MiXCR and keeps one entry per CDR3 protein. The profile shows a few hundred thousand distinct CDR3 sequences, about a third of them singletons. The specimen was blood. The receptor source for this set is a girl aged 5-17 years with multiple sclerosis. Both conserved end residues are part of each CDR3. The D gene is left open where the match is weak. Expanded clones get a size class; other rows say once, few or many, or leave the size out.

v_call	j_call	d_call	clone_size	cdr3_aa	cdr3_nt
TRBV28	TRBJ2-7	NA	NA	CASRAGPGEQYF	TGTGCCAGCCGGGCAGGGCCGGGCGAGCAGTACTTC
TRBV20-1	TRBJ1-4	TRBD1	few	CSARDGGTGNEKLFF	TGCAGTGCTAGAGATGGGGGGACAGGGAATGAAAAACTGTTTTTT
TRBV7-2	TRBJ2-7	NA	NA	CASSLGSRVRANEQYF	TGTGCCAGCAGCTTAGGGTCCAGGGTACGAGCGAACGAGCAGTACTTC
TRBV14	TRBJ2-3	NA	NA	CASSQVRGVDTQYF	TGTGCCAGCAGCCAAGTCCGAGGCGTAGATACGCAGTATTTT
TRBV12-3/TRBV12-4	TRBJ1-1	NA	NA	CATTRGGFAEAFF	TGTGCCACCACCAGAGGGGGGTTCGCTGAAGCTTTCTTT
TRBV6-1	TRBJ1-2	TRBD1	NA	CASSPLLGTVLSNYGYTF	TGTGCCAGCAGTCCACTGCTTGGGACAGTGTTATCTAACTATGGCTACACCTTC
TRBV28	TRBJ2-3	NA	NA	CASMLDMQYF	TGTGCCAGCATGTTAGATATGCAGTATTTT
TRBV4-1	TRBJ1-4	NA	NA	CASSQEGAGYNEKLFF	TGCGCCAGCAGCCAAGAAGGGGCAGGGTATAATGAAAAACTGTTTTTT
TRBV19	TRBJ2-7	TRBD1	NA	CASSIGTAYEQYF	TGTGCCAGTAGTATTGGGACAGCCTACGAGCAGTACTTC
TRBV12-3/TRBV12-4	TRBJ2-7	NA	few	CASSAAVSYEQYF	TGTGCCAGCAGTGCAGCGGTCTCCTACGAGCAGTACTTC
TRBV19	TRBJ2-3	NA	NA	CASSMTVVTDTQYF	TGTGCCAGTAGTATGACAGTAGTGACAGATACGCAGTATTTT
TRBV15	TRBJ2-7	NA	NA	CATSNLRAHEQYF	TGTGCCACCAGCAACTTAAGGGCTCACGAGCAGTACTTC
TRBV5-1	TRBJ2-3	NA	few	CASSPTSSSTDTQYF	TGCGCCAGCTCCCCGACATCTTCTAGCACAGATACGCAGTATTTT
TRBV29-1	TRBJ2-1	NA	medium-sized	CSPRTAHSDEQFF	TGCAGCCCTAGGACGGCCCATTCGGATGAGCAGTTCTTC
TRBV6-6	TRBJ1-1	NA	few	CASSYSTRDTEAFF	TGTGCCAGCAGTTACTCGACCAGGGACACTGAAGCTTTCTTT
TRBV3-1	TRBJ1-5	NA	NA	CARGGGNQPQHF	TGTGCCAGGGGGGGGGGCAATCAGCCCCAGCATTTT
TRBV7-2	TRBJ2-7	TRBD2	few	CASSLSGTSGTYEQYF	TGTGCCAGCAGCTTATCCGGGACTAGCGGAACCTACGAGCAGTACTTC
TRBV29-1	TRBJ2-3	NA	many	CSVEVPGDPDTQYF	TGCAGCGTTGAAGTTCCGGGGGACCCAGATACGCAGTATTTT
TRBV28	TRBJ1-4	TRBD1	NA	CASSKGTVTNEKLFF	TGTGCCAGCAGTAAGGGGACAGTCACTAATGAAAAACTGTTTTTT
TRBV4-1	TRBJ1-1	NA	few	CASSQGGSEAFF	TGCGCCAGCAGCCAGGGGGGTTCTGAAGCTTTCTTT
TRBV7-3	TRBJ1-6	NA	NA	CASSLQGGDNSPLHF	TGTGCCAGCAGCTTACAGGGAGGGGATAATTCACCCCTCCACTTT
TRBV7-9	TRBJ2-3	NA	NA	CASSPWGTDTQYF	TGTGCCAGCAGCCCGTGGGGGACAGATACGCAGTATTTT
TRBV18	TRBJ2-3	NA	NA	CASRWLSDTQYF	TGTGCCAGCCGGTGGTTAAGTGATACGCAGTATTTT
TRBV6-5	TRBJ1-4	NA	few	CASSPGEGFKLFF	TGTGCCAGCAGCCCGGGGGAGGGGTTCAAACTGTTTTTT
TRBV12-3/TRBV12-4	TRBJ2-3	TRBD2	once	CASSLALIAGGRAYTQYF	TGTGCCAGCAGTTTAGCCCTCATAGCGGGGGGGAGGGCATATACGCAGTATTTT
TRBV20-1	TRBJ2-1	NA	few	CSALRGGLDYNEQFF	TGCAGTGCCCTAAGAGGCGGGCTGGACTACAATGAGCAGTTCTTC
TRBV6-6	TRBJ1-5	NA	NA	CASKGGDQPQHF	TGTGCCAGCAAGGGAGGGGATCAGCCCCAGCATTTT
TRBV3-1	TRBJ2-7	TRBD1	few	CASSWDSYEQYF	TGTGCCAGCAGCTGGGACAGCTACGAGCAGTACTTC
TRBV24-1	TRBJ2-5	NA	NA	CATSDPDRDQETQYF	TGTGCCACCAGTGACCCGGACAGAGACCAAGAGACCCAGTACTTC
TRBV12-3/TRBV12-4	TRBJ1-1	NA	few	CASSLGGGGAFF	TGTGCCAGCAGCCTAGGGGGAGGTGGAGCTTTCTTT
TRBV7-9	TRBJ2-1	TRBD2	NA	CASSSMVAGLNEQFF	TGTGCCAGCAGCTCGATGGTAGCGGGGTTGAATGAGCAGTTCTTC
TRBV20-1	TRBJ2-5	TRBD1	few	CSADPTAGTGIQETQYF	TGCAGTGCTGACCCTACAGCCGGGACAGGGATCCAAGAGACCCAGTACTTC
TRBV5-5	TRBJ1-1	NA	NA	CASSPSSDSRGAFF	TGTGCCAGCAGCCCCTCATCCGACAGCCGCGGGGCTTTCTTT
TRBV29-1	TRBJ2-6	NA	NA	CSAEEGSGANVLTF	TGCAGCGCCGAGGAGGGGAGTGGGGCCAACGTCCTGACTTTC
TRBV20-1	TRBJ1-5	TRBD1	NA	CSAKRTGDQPQHF	TGCAGTGCGAAAAGGACAGGCGATCAGCCCCAGCATTTT
TRBV2	TRBJ2-1	NA	NA	CASSEQANNEQFF	TGTGCCAGCAGTGAACAGGCTAACAATGAGCAGTTCTTC
TRBV5-5	TRBJ2-5	TRBD1	NA	CATHRGDGETQYF	TGTGCCACCCACAGGGGAGATGGGGAGACCCAGTACTTC
TRBV27	TRBJ2-3	NA	NA	CASSLLGHTDTQYF	TGTGCCAGCAGCCTTTTGGGCCACACAGATACGCAGTATTTT
TRBV3-1	TRBJ1-2	NA	NA	CASSRGGDPYGYTF	TGTGCCAGCAGCCGAGGTGGAGATCCCTATGGCTACACCTTC
TRBV6-6	TRBJ1-2	NA	NA	CASSSPPGEGGYTF	TGTGCCAGCAGTTCCCCCCCTGGGGAAGGCGGCTACACCTTC
TRBV7-9	TRBJ2-5	NA	once	CASSPRGPLGLETQYF	TGTGCCAGCAGCCCCCGCGGGCCCTTGGGTTTAGAGACCCAGTACTTC
TRBV6-2/TRBV6-3	TRBJ2-1	NA	NA	CASISSGGNEQFF	TGTGCCAGCATATCATCCGGGGGAAATGAGCAGTTCTTC
TRBV20-1	TRBJ1-2	NA	NA	CSAKRQTNYGYTF	TGCAGTGCAAAGAGACAGACTAACTATGGCTACACCTTC
TRBV29-1	TRBJ1-3	NA	NA	CSVLDLNTIYF	TGCAGCGTTCTGGACCTTAACACCATATATTTT
TRBV2	TRBJ1-5	TRBD1	NA	CASSEDRVAPQHF	TGTGCCAGCAGTGAGGACAGGGTGGCGCCCCAGCATTTT